This is a list of T cell receptor beta chains from one sample in a study of cytotoxic CD8 clonotypes in ibrutinib-treated CLL. Repertoires were generated with immunoSEQ multiplex PCR, while TCRdb's copy carries only in-frame clones and drops some. The sample shows hundreds of thousands of clones, under 80% of them seen only once. The specimen comprised PBMCs, sampled after 24 months of ibrutinib treatment. The receptor set was obtained from a human donor with chronic lymphocytic leukemia. Both conserved end residues are part of each CDR3. The order of the fields is J gene, CDR3 length, D gene, clone size, V gene, CDR3 protein, CDR3 DNA. A D gene is named only where the DNA matches it firmly. Rows may omit the clone size; those that give it use once, few, many or a size class.

>TRBJ2-7|17|TRBD2|NA|TRBV15
CATSRERGGPESYEQYF
TGTGCCACCAGCAGAGAACGGGGAGGGCCGGAATCCTACGAGCAGTACTTC
>TRBJ1-2|12|NA|few|TRBV28
CASSSPTGGYTF
TGTGCCAGCAGTTCGCCTACTGGTGGCTACACCTTC
>TRBJ1-1|17|TRBD1|NA|TRBV11-3
CASSPGTGGFENTEAFF
TGTGCCAGCAGCCCCGGAACAGGGGGGTTCGAAAACACTGAAGCTTTCTTT
>TRBJ2-1|11|NA|NA|TRBV9
CASPSYNEQFF
TGTGCCAGCCCGTCCTACAATGAGCAGTTCTTC
>TRBJ1-2|11|NA|NA|TRBV27
CATQAADGYTF
TGTGCCACCCAAGCGGCCGATGGCTACACCTTC
>TRBJ1-2|13|NA|few|TRBV28
CASTRAANYGYTF
TGTGCCAGCACGAGGGCCGCTAACTATGGCTACACCTTC
>TRBJ2-5|13|TRBD2|NA|TRBV5-5
CASSLLAEETQYF
TGTGCCAGCAGCTTGCTAGCGGAAGAGACCCAGTACTTC
>TRBJ2-7|13|NA|few|TRBV28
CASRRQGGTKQYF
TGTGCCAGCAGACGCCAAGGGGGGACGAAACAGTACTTC
>TRBJ2-5|14|NA|NA|TRBV2
CASTPEGGTRTQYF
TGTGCCAGCACCCCAGAGGGGGGGACAAGGACCCAGTACTTC
>TRBJ2-5|14|NA|few|TRBV27
CASSARGGPETQYF
TGTGCCAGCAGTGCCCGGGGAGGCCCAGAGACCCAGTACTTC
>TRBJ2-1|14|NA|NA|TRBV9
CASSTGTPGNEQFF
TGTGCCAGCAGCACCGGAACTCCGGGAAATGAGCAGTTCTTC
>TRBJ2-3|15|TRBD2|NA|TRBV29-1
CSVKGGRVNTDTQYF
TGCAGCGTAAAGGGTGGGAGGGTTAACACAGATACGCAGTATTTT
>TRBJ1-5|12|NA|few|TRBV7-9
CASSREDQPQHF
TGTGCCAGCAGCCGGGAGGATCAGCCCCAGCATTTT
>TRBJ2-5|15|NA|NA|TRBV9
CASSKRGPIEETQYF
TGTGCCAGCAGCAAGAGGGGACCTATAGAGGAGACCCAGTACTTC
>TRBJ1-2|14|TRBD1|NA|TRBV5-1
CASSSGQSNYGYTF
TGCGCCAGCAGCTCGGGACAGTCTAACTATGGCTACACCTTC
>TRBJ2-7|13|NA|few|TRBV28
CASSFGEKYEQYF
TGTGCCAGCAGTTTCGGGGAGAAGTACGAGCAGTACTTC
>TRBJ2-2|12|NA|NA|TRBV29-1
CSVGRDTGELFF
TGCAGCGTTGGACGGGACACCGGGGAGCTGTTTTTT
>TRBJ2-5|13|NA|NA|TRBV6-5
CASRQTLKGTQYF
TGTGCCAGCAGACAAACCCTAAAAGGGACCCAGTACTTC
>TRBJ1-1|11|TRBD1|NA|TRBV29-1
CSVQGGREAFF
TGCAGCGTTCAAGGGGGCAGGGAGGCTTTCTTT
>TRBJ2-7|14|TRBD2|NA|TRBV7-8
CASSLGLADYEQYF
TGTGCCAGCAGCTTGGGACTAGCGGACTACGAGCAGTACTTC
>TRBJ2-7|11|TRBD1|NA|TRBV27
CASSATGPLDF
TGTGCCAGCAGTGCGACAGGGCCTCTTGACTTC
>TRBJ1-1|11|NA|NA|TRBV20-1
CSAPGYTEAFF
TGCAGTGCCCCCGGGTACACTGAAGCTTTCTTT
>TRBJ1-3|17|NA|NA|TRBV18
CASSPITQAASGNTIYF
TGTGCCAGCTCACCAATTACGCAGGCCGCCTCTGGAAACACCATATATTTT
>TRBJ2-7|15|TRBD2|NA|TRBV18
CASSSLAGGFHEQYF
TGTGCCAGCTCATCCTTAGCGGGAGGCTTCCACGAGCAGTACTTC
>TRBJ2-1|15|TRBD2|few|TRBV7-3
CASSILAGGHNEQFF
TGTGCCAGCAGCATACTAGCGGGAGGGCACAATGAGCAGTTCTTC
>TRBJ1-4|15|NA|NA|TRBV27
CASSPSGRRNEKLFF
TGTGCCAGCAGTCCCTCGGGACGCCGTAATGAAAAACTGTTTTTT
>TRBJ2-2|16|NA|NA|TRBV27
CASRTGGGAGTGELFF
TGTGCCAGCAGAACCGGCGGGGGCGCGGGGACCGGGGAGCTGTTTTTT
>TRBJ2-7|14|NA|once|TRBV5-1
CASIFPGMSYEQYF
TGCGCCAGCATTTTCCCAGGGATGTCGTACGAGCAGTACTTC
>TRBJ2-2|14|TRBD2|NA|TRBV27
CASGGRRNTGELFF
TGTGCCAGCGGCGGGAGAAGGAACACCGGGGAGCTGTTTTTT
>TRBJ1-4|15|NA|NA|TRBV27
CASRGGPVTNEKLFF
TGTGCCAGCCGAGGAGGGCCGGTCACTAATGAAAAACTGTTTTTT
>TRBJ1-5|15|NA|few|TRBV11-2
CASSLDSNYNQPQHF
TGTGCCAGCAGCTTAGACAGTAACTATAATCAGCCCCAGCATTTT
>TRBJ2-5|13|NA|NA|TRBV11-1
CASSSGLQETQYF
TGTGCCAGCAGCTCGGGACTGCAAGAGACCCAGTACTTC
>TRBJ2-7|14|TRBD2|NA|TRBV27
CASGRVAGDYEQYF
TGTGCCAGCGGACGGGTAGCGGGGGACTACGAGCAGTACTTC
>TRBJ2-7|11|NA|once|TRBV28
CASSPENEQYF
TGTGCCAGCAGCCCAGAGAACGAGCAGTACTTC
>TRBJ2-7|13|NA|NA|TRBV19
CASKNQGSYEQYF
TGTGCCAGTAAGAATCAGGGTTCCTACGAGCAGTACTTC
>TRBJ2-2|15|TRBD1|NA|TRBV5-1
CASSYPGGRTGELFF
TGCGCCAGCAGTTATCCAGGGGGCCGCACCGGGGAGCTGTTTTTT
>TRBJ1-5|15|NA|NA|TRBV23-1
CASSQFKGGNQPQHF
TGCGCCAGCAGTCAATTTAAGGGCGGCAATCAGCCCCAGCATTTT
>TRBJ1-1|15|TRBD1|NA|TRBV9
CASSKRQGAGTEAFF
TGTGCCAGCAGCAAAAGACAGGGGGCAGGGACTGAAGCTTTCTTT
>TRBJ1-4|18|TRBD1|NA|TRBV14
CASSLTLTPGQPNEKLFF
TGTGCCAGCAGCCTCACGTTAACGCCGGGACAGCCTAATGAAAAACTGTTTTTT
>TRBJ2-3|12|NA|NA|TRBV29-1
CSVDERFFTQYF
TGCAGCGTAGATGAACGGTTCTTTACGCAGTATTTT
>TRBJ2-3|19|TRBD2|NA|TRBV12-5
CASGLDRLAGDINTDTQYF
TGTGCTAGTGGTTTGGACCGACTAGCGGGAGATATTAACACAGATACGCAGTATTTT
>TRBJ1-4|12|TRBD1|few|TRBV7-9
CASSPGQGELFF
TGTGCCAGCAGCCCCGGACAGGGAGAGCTGTTTTTT
>TRBJ2-2|15|NA|NA|TRBV5-1
CASSLADQAGGELFF
TGCGCCAGCAGCTTGGCGGACCAGGCTGGCGGGGAGCTGTTTTTT
>TRBJ2-7|14|TRBD2|NA|TRBV13
CASSFGAGNYEQYF
TGTGCCAGCAGCTTCGGAGCGGGAAACTACGAGCAGTACTTC
>TRBJ1-1|14|NA|NA|TRBV9
CASSIRSWGTEAFF
TGTGCCAGCAGCATCCGTTCCTGGGGCACTGAAGCTTTCTTT
>TRBJ1-1|14|NA|NA|TRBV27
CASSSDGEGGRAFF
TGTGCCAGCAGTTCCGACGGGGAGGGGGGAAGGGCTTTCTTT
>TRBJ2-7|15|TRBD1|once|TRBV4-3
CASSQGGTGPYEQYF
TGCGCCAGCAGCCAAGGAGGGACAGGGCCCTACGAGCAGTACTTC
>TRBJ2-7|12|TRBD1|once|TRBV2
CAINRGSYEQYF
TGTGCCATAAACAGGGGCTCCTACGAGCAGTACTTC
>TRBJ1-5|13|NA|NA|TRBV11-2
CASSLTGNQPQHF
TGTGCCAGCAGCCTGACGGGGAATCAGCCCCAGCATTTT
>TRBJ2-1|15|NA|few|TRBV7-3
CASSTTGRLYNEQFF
TGTGCCAGCAGCACCACAGGGCGTCTTTACAATGAGCAGTTCTTC
>TRBJ2-7|14|NA|NA|TRBV9
CASSVERSSYEQYF
TGTGCCAGCAGCGTTGAGCGGAGCTCCTACGAGCAGTACTTC
>TRBJ1-1|14|NA|NA|TRBV6-1
CASRAITPGREAFF
TGTGCCAGCAGGGCTATTACTCCGGGACGGGAAGCTTTCTTT
>TRBJ2-3|12|NA|NA|TRBV6-5
CASNLPGIEQYF
TGTGCCAGCAACCTCCCGGGAATAGAGCAGTATTTT